This T cell receptor beta chain was captured in a study of glioma-infiltrating T cells. TCR alpha and beta CDR3 regions were amplified from RNA using iRepertoire nested multiplex PCR. TCRdb reprocessed the multiplex PCR reads via MiXCR and lists one record per CDR3 protein. The profile covers under 150,000 distinct CDR3 sequences, with approximately 39% appearing a single time and around 18% taken by the ten largest. General study results and limits: Above-expected tissue-blood divergence occurred in all gliomas, most in low-grade ones.

Comment on this clonotype: As yet, its antigen is unknown.

V dropped 1 base and J dropped 5 bases, with 15 bases sitting between them. Germline CDR1 is SGHTA and CDR2 is FQGNSA. This CDR3 spans 15 amino acids. Sample: glioma tissue, nonneoplastic brain tissue, or PBMCs (not recorded which). V and J are TRBV7-2 and TRBJ2-7; D is possibly TRBD1 or TRBD2 (5 bases each). This sequence originates from a human donor with low-grade glioma or glioblastoma, undergoing nonglioma brain surgery, or in good health (not recorded which). The CDR3, as DNA: TGTGCCAGCAGCTTAGTGGTAGCTCGGGGACACGAGCAGTACTTC. It is translated as CASSLVVARGHEQYF. Full variable domain (remainder filled in from reference TRBV7-2 and TRBJ2-7): GAGVSQSPSNKVTEKGKDVELRCDPISGHTALYWYRQSLGQGLEFLIYFQGNSAPDKSGLPSDRFSAERTGGSVSTLTIQRTQQEDSAVYLCASSLVVARGHEQYFGPGTRLTVT.